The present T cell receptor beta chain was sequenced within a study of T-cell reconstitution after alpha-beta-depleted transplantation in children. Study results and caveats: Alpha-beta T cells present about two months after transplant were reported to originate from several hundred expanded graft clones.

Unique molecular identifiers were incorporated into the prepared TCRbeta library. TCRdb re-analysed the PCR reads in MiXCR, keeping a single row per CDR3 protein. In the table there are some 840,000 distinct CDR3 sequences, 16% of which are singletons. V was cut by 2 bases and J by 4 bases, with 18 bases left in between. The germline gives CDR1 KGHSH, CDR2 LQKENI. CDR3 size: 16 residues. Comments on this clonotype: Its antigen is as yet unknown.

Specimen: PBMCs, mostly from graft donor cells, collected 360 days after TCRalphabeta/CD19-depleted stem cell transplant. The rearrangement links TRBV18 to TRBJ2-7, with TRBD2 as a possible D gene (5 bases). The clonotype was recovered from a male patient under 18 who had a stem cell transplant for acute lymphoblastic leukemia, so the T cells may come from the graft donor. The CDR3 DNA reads TGTGCCAGCTCACCAGCCGTGGCCGGGAATAGGTACGAGCAGTACTTC. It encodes CASSPAVAGNRYEQYF.